This TCR beta chain was retrieved from a study of blood T cell repertoires in COVID-19. This clone appeared once. In the original workflow: Reference gene primers were amplified, and this amplification served to estimate nucleated cell counts. Profiled with immunoSEQ multiplex PCR; TCRdb holds only in-frame clones, not every one. V and J calls plus clone size are reproduced from that table; the DNA served to infer D and trimming. The table shows roughly 90,000 clones, with about 90% occurring only once. The germline CDR1 and CDR2 sequences are MDHEN and SYDVKM. The ends lost 7 bases at V and 0 bases at J; junction bases unmatched: 11. CDR3 size: 17 residues.

The sequencing input was peripheral blood. The chain recombines TRBV28 with TRBJ2-2, with 7 nucleotides matching TRBD1. This sequence originates from a human donor with active COVID-19. The donor label of this sample is uncertain. CDR3 residues: CASKSYGGQSNTGELFF. The DNA for the CDR3 is TGTGCCAGCAAGTCGTATGGGGGACAGTCGAACACCGGGGAGCTGTTTTTT.